This T cell receptor (beta chain) was found in a study of control samples from healthy donors and cancer patients. Here immunoSEQ multiplex PCR was the method, and the copy in TCRdb shows in-frame clones only, minus some. The profile shows under 65,000 clones, around 87% of them singletons. The CDR3 extends over 13 amino acids. Looked up from germline, CDR1 is LGHDT and CDR2 is YNNKEL (reference sequence). V gave up 4 bases and J gave up 5 bases, with 9 bases separating them. This sequence originates from an older woman with lung cancer. The sequenced sample consisted of PBMCs. This sequence joins TRBV3-1 (or the pseudogene TRBV3-2) and TRBJ2-1; D ambiguous. CDR3 DNA: TGTGCCAGCAGCCCATATAACGACAATGAGCAGTTCTTC. Residues: CASSPYNDNEQFF.